This T cell receptor (beta chain) stems from a study of T-cell reconstitution after alpha-beta-depleted transplantation in children (dated by TCRdb to between 2015 and 2016). The study in broad terms: The study quantitatively tracked T-cell immune reconstitution after TCRalphabeta/CD19-depleted allogeneic hematopoietic cell transplantation in children using TCR repertoire profiling.

CDR1 and CDR2 are read off the germline V gene as SGHRS and YFSETQ. V loses 5 bases, J loses 4 bases, and the germline ends lie 18 bases apart. Including cysteine and phenylalanine, the CDR3 has 15 amino acids. Only the CDR3 DNA is retained, 45 bases long and in frame from the first base. In regard to this clonotype: The antigen this receptor binds is unknown. No qualities accompany the bases; no much larger clone lies one base away.

The library relied on PCR. Sequenced on an Illumina HiSeq 2500. Molecular barcoding was employed in the preparation of TCR libraries, with unique molecular identifiers being used to normalize TCRbeta repertoire quantification. TCRdb's own reprocessing of the public reads used fastp at Q25 and MiXCR and kept productive beta chains. Identical CDR3 protein sequences are pooled into one entry, listed with their most common genes and DNA. The sample contains more than 450,000 distinct CDR3 sequences, around 16% of them found a single time. The leading ten clones occupy 3.3% of the sample. This clonotype was sampled from a human donor who donated a stem cell graft to a child with acute lymphoblastic leukemia. Sample: PBMCs from the stem cell graft donor, taken from the stem cell graft. This chain is built from TRBV5-1 and TRBJ1-1; TRBD1 might be the D gene, on 5 matching bases. CDR3 protein: CASSLTTGMTTEAFF. The nucleotide sequence is TGCGCCAGCAGTCTCACCACAGGAATGACCACTGAAGCTTTCTTT.